This T cell receptor (beta chain) was recovered during a study of early T cells in non-severe SARS-CoV-2 infection. Germline V CDR1 and CDR2: KGHSH, LQKENI. The CDR3 has 16 residues. The trim removed 2 bases at V and 1 base at J, leaving 7 bases unmatched. MiXCR, run by TCRdb on the 5' RACE reads, gives a single entry per CDR3 protein. This sample yields approximately 70,000 distinct CDR3 sequences, of which about 4.6% are seen a single time; 3.6% belongs to the top ten. The source material was whole blood, sampled at baseline. The origin of this receptor is an adult who was a healthcare worker with PCR-confirmed SARS-CoV-2 infection or an uninfected control (not recorded which). The donor label of this sample is uncertain. The V call is TRBV18, the J call TRBJ1-2, with 7 bases lining up with TRBD1. The chain's CDR3 is CASSPNEAGGNYGYTF. CDR3 DNA sequence: TGTGCCAGCTCACCAAATGAGGCAGGGGGTAACTATGGCTACACCTTC.